The source of this T cell receptor beta chain is a study of HIV-infected patients and healthy controls. TCRdb redid the calling of the 5' RACE reads with MiXCR, one entry per CDR3 protein. The profile shows 60,000 to 70,000 distinct CDR3 sequences, about 19% of them singletons. CDR1 SGHNT and CDR2 YYREEE come from the germline V gene (reference sequence). V lost 0 bases and J lost 3; bases outside the gene matches: 12. This CDR3 spans 18 amino acids. The gene calls are TRBV5-4 and TRBJ2-7; 10 nucleotides match TRBD1. The origin of this receptor is a human donor in good health. Specimen: CD4+ T cells from blood. This CDR3 reads CASSLGPFGGTGVYEQYF. The CDR3, as DNA: TGTGCCAGCAGCTTGGGCCCGTTCGGGGGGACAGGGGTCTACGAGCAGTACTTC.